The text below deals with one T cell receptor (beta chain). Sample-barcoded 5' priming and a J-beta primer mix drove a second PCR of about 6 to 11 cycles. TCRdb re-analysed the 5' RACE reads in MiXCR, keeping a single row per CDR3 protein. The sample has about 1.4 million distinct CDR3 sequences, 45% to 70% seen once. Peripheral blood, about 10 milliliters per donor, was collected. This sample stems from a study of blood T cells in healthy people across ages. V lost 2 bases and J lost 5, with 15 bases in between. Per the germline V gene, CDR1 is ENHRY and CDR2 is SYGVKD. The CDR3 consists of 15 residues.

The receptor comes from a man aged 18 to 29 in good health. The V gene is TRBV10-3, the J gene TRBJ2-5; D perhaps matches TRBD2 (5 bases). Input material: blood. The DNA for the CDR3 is TGTGCCATCAGTGAGGGTCAGCGGCTCCTTGAGACCCAGTACTTC. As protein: CAISEGQRLLETQYF.